Shown below are 28 T cell receptor beta chains from a single sample sequenced in a study of cytomegalovirus exposure and HLA in healthy donors. The study ran its PCR with 60 Vbeta and 13 Jbeta primers. TCRdb's table, derived via immunoSEQ multiplex PCR, lists solely in-frame clones and lacks some. This table holds about 190,000 clones, more than 70% found once. Sequencing was carried out using PBMCs. All receptors derive from a boy between 10 and 17 years old in good health and CMV-seronegative.

In DNA form, the CDR3 reads TGTGCCTGGAGTGTACCGGGTGGCAAAAACATTCAGTACTTC. Amino acids: CAWSVPGGKNIQYF. The chain combines TRBV30 with TRBJ2-4, with D unresolved. V was clipped by 0 bases and J by 3 bases, with 9 bases between them. The CDR3 is 14 amino acids. Germline V gene sequence: CDR1 GTSNPN, CDR2 SVGIG (reference sequence).

V gene TRBV11-1 combines with J gene TRBJ2-7; TRBD2 matches 7 bases. CDR1 and CDR2 (germline): SGHAT, FQDESV (reference sequence). The CDR3 sequence is 14 residues long. V lost 5 bases, J lost 4 bases, and 8 bases stayed unmatched. The DNA of the CDR3 is TGTGCCAGCAGCCGCACACTAGCGTCATACGAGCAGTACTTC. It translates to CASSRTLASYEQYF. The full variable domain, its missing parts supplied by reference TRBV11-1 and TRBJ2-7, is EAEVAQSPRYKITEKSQAVAFWCDPISGHATLYWYRQILGQGPELLVQFQDESVVDDSQLPKDRFSAERLKGVDSTLKIQPAELGDSAMYLCASSRTLASYEQYFGPGTRLTVT.

The genes are TRBV7-9 and TRBJ2-5; 7 nucleotides align to TRBD1. With V trimmed by 1 base and J by 10 bases, 0 bases remained unmatched. This CDR3 contains 11 residues. Germline CDR1 and CDR2: SEHNR and FQNEAQ (reference sequence). The CDR3 coding sequence is TGTGCCAGCAGCTTAGGGACAGGCCAGTACTTC. It is translated as CASSLGTGQYF.

This chain connects TRBV9 to TRBJ2-7, with D possibly TRBD1 on 5 matching bases. Looked up from germline, CDR1 is SGDLS and CDR2 is YYNGEE. The CDR3 runs to 16 residues. V lost 0 bases and J 1 base, leaving 14 bases between the germline ends. The CDR3 sequence is CASSVDSAGSSYEQYF. The DNA of the CDR3 is TGTGCCAGCAGCGTAGATTCGGCAGGGTCTTCCTACGAGCAGTACTTC.

The chain has TRBV19 and TRBJ1-2; TRBD1 matches at 7 bases. CDR3 length equals 14 residues. The V gene's germline CDR1 is LNHDA and CDR2 SQIVND (reference sequence). Germline trimming cut 5 bases from V and 8 bases from J; bases unmatched to any gene: 11. The CDR3 DNA is TGTGCCAGTAGTGTCACAGGGGATCCTATGGGCTACACCTTC. Translation: CASSVTGDPMGYTF.

The chain has TRBV7-9 and TRBJ2-3; TRBD2 matches 7 bases. The CDR3 has 18 amino acids. Trimming took 5 bases from V and 4 from J; bases not matched to a gene: 18. The germline CDR1 and CDR2 sequences are SEHNR and FQNEAQ (reference sequence). The CDR3, as DNA: TGTGCCAGCAGCGCTCCGGCTAGGGGCGGGAGTCCCCCAGATACGCAGTATTTT. Its protein is CASSAPARGGSPPDTQYF.

The chain links TRBV29-1 to TRBJ2-7, with 13 bases that match TRBD2. V lost 4 bases, J lost 5 bases, and 14 bases stayed unmatched. Germline-derived CDR1 and CDR2 are SQVTM and ANQGSEA. The CDR3 sequence is 17 residues long. CDR3 sequence: CSVAPGTSGIRVDEQYF. As DNA, the CDR3 is TGCAGCGTTGCACCCGGGACTAGCGGGATCAGAGTCGACGAGCAGTACTTC.

This clone was seen only a few times. The chain employs TRBV6-5 and TRBJ1-5, with D possibly TRBD1 on 6 matching bases. V dropped 5 bases and J dropped 8 bases, with 19 bases sitting between them. Germline values: CDR1 MNHEY, CDR2 SVGAGI. The CDR3 covers 15 residues. As DNA, the CDR3 is TGTGCCAGCAGTCCCGACAGGACCTTAGATGAGCCCCAGCATTTT. Encoded protein: CASSPDRTLDEPQHF.

This rearrangement joins TRBV5-5 to TRBJ1-4; no firm D call. Germline-derived CDR1 and CDR2 are SGHKS and YYEKEE (reference sequence). The germline V and J ends were trimmed by 3 bases and 4 bases, with 4 bases remaining between them. The CDR3 is made up of 12 amino acids. The CDR3 sequence: CASSSVNEKLFF. The CDR3 DNA follows: TGTGCCAGCAGCTCCGTTAATGAAAAACTGTTTTTT.

This chain joins TRBV2 and TRBJ2-3; TRBD2 aligns across 12 bases. Germline CDR1 reads SNHLY; CDR2 reads FYNNEI. The V segment lost 6 bases and the J segment 0 bases; nucleotides outside the gene matches: 10. This CDR3 comprises 18 residues. As DNA, the CDR3 is TGTGCCAGCAGAGGGGGACTAGCGGGTATATCTAGCACAGATACGCAGTATTTT. Its translation: CASRGGLAGISSTDTQYF.

The chain links TRBV19 to TRBJ2-2; 9 nucleotides agree with TRBD2. Germline V gene data show CDR1 as LNHDA and CDR2 as SQIVND (reference sequence). The CDR3 is 17 residues long. The trim removed 1 base at V and 6 bases at J, leaving 9 bases unmatched. The DNA of the CDR3 is TGTGCCAGTAGTATAGTTACCGGGACTAGCTCGGCCGGGGAGCTGTTTTTT. It encodes CASSIVTGTSSAGELFF.

Only one count was recorded for this clone. V usage is TRBV15 and J usage is TRBJ2-2, with TRBD1 as a possible D gene (6 bases). The CDR3 has 15 amino acids. V lost 3 bases, J lost 6 bases, and 14 bases lay in between. The germline CDR1 and CDR2 sequences are LNHNV and YYDKDF (reference sequence). CDR3 nucleotide sequence: TGTGCCACCAGCAGGGTAGGACAGTACCCCGGGGAGCTGTTTTTT. It translates to CATSRVGQYPGELFF. Based on the CDR3 plus reference TRBV15 and TRBJ2-2, the full variable domain is DAMVIQNPRYQVTQFGKPVTLSCSQTLNHNVMYWYQQKSSQAPKLLFHYYDKDFNNEADTPDNFQSRRPNTSFCFLDIRSPGLGDTAMYLCATSRVGQYPGELFFGEGSRLTVL.

V gene TRBV6-4 combines with J gene TRBJ2-3; D remains unclear. The germline V and J ends were trimmed by 0 bases and 2 bases, with 6 bases remaining between them. This CDR3 comprises 14 residues. Germline V lookup: CDR1 MRHNA, CDR2 SNTAGT. The DNA of the CDR3 is TGTGCCAGCAGTGACTCCACTGACACAGATACGCAGTATTTT. As protein: CASSDSTDTDTQYF.

V usage is TRBV28 and J usage is TRBJ2-4; TRBD2 agrees at 13 bases. The CDR3 runs to 19 residues. Trimming cost V 5 bases and J 2 bases; bases outside gene matches: 12. Germline CDR1 is MDHEN and CDR2 is SYDVKM. The chain's CDR3 is CASSPTSGRARGTKNIQYF. Written as DNA, the CDR3 is TGTGCCAGCAGTCCAACTAGCGGGAGGGCCCGTGGGACCAAAAACATTCAGTACTTC.

In its sample, this clone was seen once. The chain recombines TRBV28 with TRBJ2-7; TRBD1 agrees at 7 bases. CDR1 is MDHEN, CDR2 SYDVKM, per germline. Losses at the gene ends were 5 bases for V and 2 bases for J; bases not matched to a gene: 6. CDR3 length equals 14 residues. The CDR3 reads CASSAGGKAYEQYF. The CDR3, as DNA: TGTGCCAGCAGTGCAGGGGGTAAAGCCTACGAGCAGTACTTC.

The CDR3 nucleotides are TGTGCCAGCAGTTTAACCAGGGGGGCGAGTCAGCCCCAGCATTTT. This gives the protein CASSLTRGASQPQHF. The gene calls are TRBV28 and TRBJ1-5, with 7 bases matching TRBD1. The CDR3 has 15 amino acids. J gave up 6 bases and V 2 bases, and 7 bases lay outside the gene matches. From germline, CDR1 is MDHEN and CDR2 SYDVKM.

V gene TRBV30 combines with J gene TRBJ2-5, with 8 nucleotides matching TRBD2. V dropped 3 bases and J dropped 5; count of bases not matched to a gene: 17. Germline-derived CDR1 and CDR2 are GTSNPN and SVGIG (reference sequence). This CDR3 spans 17 amino acids. The DNA of the CDR3 is TGTGCCTGGAGACCCCGTCCACCGGGACTAGTGCGTGAGACCCAGTACTTC. This sequence encodes CAWRPRPPGLVRETQYF.

This rearrangement joins TRBV28 to TRBJ2-3, with 10 positions matching TRBD1. This CDR3 is 14 amino acids long. CDR1 and CDR2 from the germline V gene are MDHEN and SYDVKM. The trim removed 6 bases at V and 5 bases at J, leaving 5 bases unmatched. CDR3 coding DNA: TGTGCCAGCAGCCCGGGACAGGGGTTAGATACGCAGTATTTT. The encoded protein is CASSPGQGLDTQYF. Supplemented by reference TRBV28 and TRBJ2-3, the full variable domain reads DVKVTQSSRYLVKRTGEKVFLECVQDMDHENMFWYRQDPGLGLRLIYFSYDVKMKEKGDIPEGYSVSREKKERFSLILESASTNQTSMYLCASSPGQGLDTQYFGPGTRLTVL.

The chain has TRBV6-1 and TRBJ1-2; 10 positions agree with TRBD1. Germline loops: CDR1 MNHNS, CDR2 SASEGT. V shed 7 bases, J shed 8 bases, and the junction held 13 bases outside the gene matches. The CDR3 is 15 amino acids. CDR3 residues: CASTWTGGGWEGYTF. DNA of the CDR3: TGTGCCAGCACATGGACAGGGGGAGGATGGGAGGGCTACACCTTC.

This rearrangement joins TRBV7-6 to TRBJ2-1; 9 nucleotides match TRBD2. Germline V lookup: CDR1 SGHVS, CDR2 FNYEAQ. The CDR3 consists of 14 residues. V was pared by 4 bases and J by 5 bases, with 3 bases of the junction left unmatched. As DNA, the CDR3 is TGTGCCAGCAGCTGGGGACTAGCAAACAATGAGCAGTTCTTC. This gives the protein CASSWGLANNEQFF.

The chain combines TRBV7-8 with TRBJ1-5; 7 bases fit TRBD1. The CDR3 is 14 residues long. Germline V gene data show CDR1 as SGHVS and CDR2 as FQNEAQ. After removal of 5 bases from V and 7 bases from J, the junction contained 8 bases not matched to a gene. The DNA for the CDR3 is TGTGCCAGCAGCCTGGGCCCAGGGGGACAGCCCCAGCATTTT. It specifies CASSLGPGGQPQHF.

The chain has TRBV9 and TRBJ2-5; TRBD1 is a possible D gene (8 bases). The end of the DNA fits TRBJ2-7 better, so the J call may be wrong. CDR1 is SGDLS and CDR2 is YYNGEE in the germline V gene. The CDR3 is 16 amino acids. CDR3 in amino acids: CASSPGGQASSYEQYF. The CDR3 nucleotides read TGTGCCAGCAGCCCGGGGGGACAGGCAAGCTCCTACGAGCAGTACTTC.

The chain couples TRBV19 to TRBJ2-7; D not certain. Per the germline V gene, CDR1 is LNHDA and CDR2 is SQIVND (reference sequence). Trimming left V 6 bases short and J 3 bases short, with 6 bases between. This CDR3 spans 11 amino acids. The CDR3 nucleotides read TGTGCCAGTAGCGGAGACTACGAGCAGTACTTC. It specifies CASSGDYEQYF.

The rearrangement uses TRBV5-1 and TRBJ2-7, with a tentative D call TRBD2 (5 bases). Germline V gene data show CDR1 as SGHRS and CDR2 as YFSETQ. V was cut by 2 bases and J by 0 bases, with 9 bases left in between. The CDR3 has 14 residues. The CDR3 sequence is CASSFDTSSYEQYF. CDR3 DNA sequence: TGCGCCAGCAGCTTCGACACTAGCTCCTACGAGCAGTACTTC.

The chain is built from TRBV7-8 and TRBJ2-7; no clear D. Per the germline V gene, CDR1 is SGHVS and CDR2 is FQNEAQ. The CDR3 is 12 amino acids. V lost 2 bases and J lost 7, with 9 bases in between. The CDR3 DNA sequence: TGTGCCAGCAGCTTACGCGTTTGTGAGCAGTACTTC. Translated: CASSLRVCEQYF.

The V and J genes are TRBV2 and TRBJ1-5; possible D gene TRBD1, 5 bases. The CDR3 contains 18 residues. V lost 5 bases and J lost 0, with 20 bases in between. CDR1 is SNHLY, CDR2 FYNNEI, per germline. CDR3 sequence: CASSPIPPGGYSNQPQHF. CDR3 DNA sequence: TGTGCCAGCAGTCCGATCCCCCCGGGGGGATATAGCAATCAGCCCCAGCATTTT.

This clone was recorded only once. V is TRBV10-3 and J is TRBJ1-1; TRBD1 matches at 9 bases. Per germline, CDR1 ENHRY and CDR2 SYGVKD. This CDR3 spans 14 amino acids. The ends lost 5 bases at V and 6 bases at J; junction bases unmatched: 7. The DNA for the CDR3 is TGTGCCATCAGTCTGGGACAGGGTGGGCCTGAAGCTTTCTTT. Residues: CAISLGQGGPEAFF.

The gene calls are TRBV7-2 and TRBJ1-2, with D tentatively TRBD1 (5 bases). CDR1 is SGHTA, CDR2 FQGNSA, per germline. This CDR3 is built from 15 residues. V was trimmed by 1 base and J by 4 bases, leaving 13 bases between them. CDR3 in amino acids: CASSLGWQGGYGYTF. The CDR3 nucleotides read TGTGCCAGCAGCTTAGGGTGGCAGGGTGGCTATGGCTACACCTTC. The variable domain in full, completed from reference TRBV7-2 and TRBJ1-2, reads GAGVSQSPSNKVTEKGKDVELRCDPISGHTALYWYRQSLGQGLEFLIYFQGNSAPDKSGLPSDRFSAERTGGSVSTLTIQRTQQEDSAVYLCASSLGWQGGYGYTFGSGTRLTVV.